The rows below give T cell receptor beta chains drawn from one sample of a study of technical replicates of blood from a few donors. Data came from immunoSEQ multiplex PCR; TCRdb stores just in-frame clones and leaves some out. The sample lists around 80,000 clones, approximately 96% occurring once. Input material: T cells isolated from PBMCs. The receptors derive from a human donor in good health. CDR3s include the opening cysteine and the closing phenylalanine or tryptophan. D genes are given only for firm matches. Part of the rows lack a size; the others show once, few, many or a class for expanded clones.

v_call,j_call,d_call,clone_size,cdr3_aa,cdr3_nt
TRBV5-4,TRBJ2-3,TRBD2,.,CASTPLGSGSTDTQYF,TGTGCCAGCACCCCCCTGGGTAGCGGGAGTACGGATACGCAGTATTTT
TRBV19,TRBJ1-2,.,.,CASSPTETISNYGYTF,TGTGCCAGTAGCCCGACAGAAACAATCTCTAACTATGGCTACACCTTC
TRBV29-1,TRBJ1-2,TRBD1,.,CSVGGTGTDGYTF,TGCAGCGTTGGTGGGACGGGGACAGATGGCTACACCTTC
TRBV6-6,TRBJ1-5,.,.,CASSKDRQPQHF,TGTGCCAGCAGCAAAGACAGGCAGCCCCAGCATTTT
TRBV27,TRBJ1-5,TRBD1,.,CASSPMGQIYNQPQHF,TGTGCCAGCAGTCCAATGGGACAGATCTACAATCAGCCCCAGCATTTT
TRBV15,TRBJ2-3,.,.,CATSRDRGSDTQYF,TGTGCCACCAGCAGAGATCGGGGTTCAGATACGCAGTATTTT
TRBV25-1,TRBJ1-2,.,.,CASSEFLSGGAYGYTF,TGTGCCAGCAGTGAATTTCTATCGGGGGGGGCATATGGCTACACCTTC
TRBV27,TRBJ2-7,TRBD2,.,CASSAPGTSGTYEQYF,TGTGCCAGCAGTGCCCCCGGGACTAGCGGGACCTACGAGCAGTACTTC
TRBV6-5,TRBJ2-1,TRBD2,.,CASSPGLVYNEQFF,TGTGCCAGCAGCCCAGGACTAGTTTACAATGAGCAGTTCTTC
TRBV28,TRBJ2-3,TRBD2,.,CASSLPGLAVSTDTQYF,TGTGCCAGCAGTCTCCCGGGACTAGCGGTTAGCACAGATACGCAGTATTTT
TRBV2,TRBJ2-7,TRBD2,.,CATLPGLADEQYF,TGTGCCACTCTCCCGGGACTAGCGGACGAGCAGTACTTC
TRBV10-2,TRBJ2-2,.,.,CASSDSTGRNTGELFF,TGCGCCAGCAGTGATTCGACAGGAAGAAACACCGGGGAGCTGTTTTTT
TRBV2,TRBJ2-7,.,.,CASSADISYEQYF,TGTGCCAGCAGTGCCGACATCTCCTACGAGCAGTACTTC
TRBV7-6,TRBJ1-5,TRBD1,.,CASSLGHRGGNQPQHF,TGTGCCAGCAGCTTAGGGCACAGGGGGGGCAATCAGCCCCAGCATTTT
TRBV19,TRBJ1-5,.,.,CASSIGTQDSNQPQHF,TGTGCCAGTAGTATAGGGACACAGGATAGCAATCAGCCCCAGCATTTT
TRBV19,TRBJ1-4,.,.,CASRDIGGTNEKLFF,TGTGCCAGTAGAGACATTGGAGGAACTAATGAAAAACTGTTTTTT
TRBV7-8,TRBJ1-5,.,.,CASSLDAGSQPQHF,TGTGCCAGCAGCTTAGATGCAGGTTCCCAGCCCCAGCATTTT
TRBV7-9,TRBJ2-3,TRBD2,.,CASSTPLAGGPITDTQYF,TGTGCCAGCAGCACTCCTTTAGCGGGAGGGCCTATAACAGATACGCAGTATTTT
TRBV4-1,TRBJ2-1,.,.,CASSRGLQRDYNEQFF,TGCGCCAGCAGCCGAGGGCTGCAACGAGACTACAATGAGCAGTTCTTC
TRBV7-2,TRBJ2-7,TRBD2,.,CASSPPAGLYEQYF,TGTGCCAGCAGCCCCCCGGCGGGACTATACGAGCAGTACTTC
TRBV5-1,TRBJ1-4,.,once,CASSHSPGGGIEKLFF,TGCGCCAGCAGCCATTCGCCGGGAGGGGGGATCGAAAAACTGTTTTTT
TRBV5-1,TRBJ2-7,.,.,CASSLAYGSGISYEQYF,TGCGCCAGCAGCTTGGCCTATGGTAGCGGAATATCCTACGAGCAGTACTTC
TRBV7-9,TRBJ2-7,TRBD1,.,CASSLGQGDHEQYF,TGTGCCAGCAGCTTAGGGCAGGGGGACCACGAGCAGTACTTC
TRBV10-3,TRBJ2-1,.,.,CAISQGNEQFF,TGTGCCATCAGCCAGGGAAATGAGCAGTTCTTC
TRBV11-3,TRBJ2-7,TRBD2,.,CASSLGRAAGTYEQYF,TGTGCCAGCAGCTTAGGGAGGGCAGCGGGGACCTACGAGCAGTACTTC
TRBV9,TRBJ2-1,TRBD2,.,CASSEAGGNNEQFF,TGTGCCAGCAGCGAGGCGGGAGGGAACAATGAGCAGTTCTTC
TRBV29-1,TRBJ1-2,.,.,CSVGSTDYGYTF,TGCAGCGTCGGTTCGACAGACTATGGCTACACCTTC
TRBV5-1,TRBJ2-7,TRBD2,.,CASSAGLAVAYEQYF,TGCGCCAGCAGCGCAGGACTAGCGGTAGCCTACGAGCAGTACTTC
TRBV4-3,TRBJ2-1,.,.,CASSQDSGDGVNEQFF,TGCGCCAGCAGCCAAGATTCGGGGGACGGGGTTAATGAGCAGTTCTTC
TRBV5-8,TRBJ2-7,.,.,CASSKGQAGEEQYF,TGTGCCAGCAGTAAGGGGCAGGCCGGAGAAGAGCAGTACTTC
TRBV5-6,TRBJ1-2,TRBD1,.,CASSLGDSGYTF,TGTGCCAGCAGCTTGGGGGACAGCGGCTACACCTTC
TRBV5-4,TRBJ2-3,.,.,CASSLAGINTDTQYF,TGTGCCAGCAGCTTGGCGGGTATAAACACAGATACGCAGTATTTT
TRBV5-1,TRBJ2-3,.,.,CASSLSGQVTDTQYF,TGCGCCAGCAGCCTAAGCGGGCAGGTCACAGATACGCAGTATTTT
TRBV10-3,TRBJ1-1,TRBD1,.,CAIRGTGADTEAFF,TGTGCCATCAGGGGGACAGGGGCGGACACTGAAGCTTTCTTT
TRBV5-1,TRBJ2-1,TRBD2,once,CASNRGAGGNNEQFF,TGCGCCAGCAACAGAGGAGCGGGAGGGAATAATGAGCAGTTCTTC
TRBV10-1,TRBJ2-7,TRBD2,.,CASSRAPRLAGELVQYF,TGCGCCAGCAGTAGGGCCCCCCGACTAGCGGGAGAATTAGTGCAGTACTTC
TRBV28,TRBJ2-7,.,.,CASSLQASYEQYF,TGTGCCAGCAGTTTACAGGCCTCCTACGAGCAGTACTTC
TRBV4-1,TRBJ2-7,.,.,CASSQGTGTNSYEQYF,TGCGCCAGCAGCCAGGGGACCGGGACAAACTCCTACGAGCAGTACTTC
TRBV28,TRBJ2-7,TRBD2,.,CASRGSGGSYEQYF,TGTGCCAGCCGAGGCTCGGGGGGCTCCTACGAGCAGTACTTC
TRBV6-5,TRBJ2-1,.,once,CASTRVRGNEQFF,TGTGCCAGCACCCGGGTTCGGGGCAATGAGCAGTTCTTC
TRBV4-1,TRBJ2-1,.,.,CASSSYTREQFF,TGCGCCAGCAGCTCTTACACTAGAGAGCAGTTCTTC